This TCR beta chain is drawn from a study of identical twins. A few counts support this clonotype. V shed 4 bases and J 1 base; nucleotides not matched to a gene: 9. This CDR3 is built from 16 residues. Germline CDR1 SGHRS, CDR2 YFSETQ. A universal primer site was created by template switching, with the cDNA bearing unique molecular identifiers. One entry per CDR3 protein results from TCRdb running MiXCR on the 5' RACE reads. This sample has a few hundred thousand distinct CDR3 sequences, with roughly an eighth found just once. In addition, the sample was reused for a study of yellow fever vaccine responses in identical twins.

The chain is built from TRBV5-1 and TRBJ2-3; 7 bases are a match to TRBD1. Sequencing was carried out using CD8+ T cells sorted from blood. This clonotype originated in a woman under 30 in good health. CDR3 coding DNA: TGCGCCAGCAGCATGGAAGGGGGCGAGGGCACAGATACGCAGTATTTT. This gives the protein CASSMEGGEGTDTQYF.